What follows are 28 T cell receptor beta chains derived from one specimen sequenced in a study of blood T cell repertoires in COVID-19. Repertoires were generated with immunoSEQ multiplex PCR, while TCRdb's copy carries only in-frame clones and drops some. Altogether around 140,000 clones are present, approximately 86% being singletons, with the ten largest covering roughly 11%. The sample taken for sequencing was peripheral blood. Receptor source: a woman in her 70s with COVID-19, enrolled during active disease.

This clone was recorded once. The J gene is TRBJ2-5, the V gene TRBV5-1, with a possible D match to TRBD1 (5 bases). V was shortened by 0 bases and J by 7 bases, with 19 bases between the two germline ends. This CDR3 is built from 16 residues. Per the germline V gene, CDR1 is SGHRS and CDR2 is YFSETQ. The CDR3 DNA is TGCGCCAGCAGCTTGGGTGACCTGGAAGGGGCTGGGACCCAGTACTTC. Its protein is CASSLGDLEGAGTQYF.

The rearrangement links TRBV5-1 to TRBJ1-4; 7 bases fit TRBD1. The CDR3 extends over 15 amino acids. Germline V gene sequence: CDR1 SGHRS, CDR2 YFSETQ. Unmatched junction bases numbered 11, after V lost 4 bases and J lost 8 bases. The CDR3, as DNA: TGCGCCAGCAGCACCCGACAGGGTGCCAGCGAAAAACTGTTTTTT. Translating it yields CASSTRQGASEKLFF.

V gene TRBV6-6 combines with J gene TRBJ1-6, with D possibly being TRBD1 (6 bases). V dropped 7 bases and J dropped 3 bases, with 10 bases sitting between them. The CDR3 runs 14 residues. From germline, CDR1 is MNHNY and CDR2 SVGAGI (reference sequence). The CDR3 sequence: CASIRGDYNSPLHF. The DNA of the CDR3 is TGTGCCAGCATCAGGGGTGACTATAATTCACCCCTCCACTTT.

V is TRBV11-3 and J is TRBJ2-3; TRBD1 matches 7 bases. The CDR3 consists of 17 residues. The germline CDR1 and CDR2 sequences are SGHNT and YENEEA. Trimming cost V 5 bases and J 5 bases; bases outside gene matches: 16. The CDR3 protein is CASSLGADRAVGDTQYF. DNA of the CDR3: TGTGCCAGCAGCCTCGGGGCCGACAGGGCTGTCGGAGATACGCAGTATTTT.

This chain joins TRBV18 and TRBJ2-1; 9 nucleotides align to TRBD1. CDR3 size: 14 residues. The V gene's germline CDR1 is KGHSH and CDR2 LQKENI. V lost 1 base, J lost 8 bases, and 3 bases stayed unmatched. The DNA for the CDR3 is TGTGCCAGCTCACCACGGGACAGGGAAGATGAGCAGTTCTTC. It codes for CASSPRDREDEQFF.

The chain has TRBV5-1 and TRBJ2-1; 7 bases line up with TRBD2. This CDR3 contains 16 residues. The V gene end was trimmed by 0 bases and the J gene end by 0 bases; junction bases not matched to a gene: 3. Per the germline V gene, CDR1 is SGHRS and CDR2 is YFSETQ. In DNA form, the CDR3 reads TGCGCCAGCAGCTTGGGAGGCGGGAGCTCCTACAATGAGCAGTTCTTC. Amino acids: CASSLGGGSSYNEQFF.

The chain uses TRBV7-3 and TRBJ2-1; possible D gene TRBD2, 6 bases. The CDR3 has 17 amino acids. Germline V gives CDR1 SGHTA, CDR2 FQGTGA. V was cut by 0 bases and J by 4 bases, with 16 bases left in between. The CDR3 sequence is CASSLTGVAGRYNEQFF. The CDR3 DNA is TGTGCCAGCAGCTTAACGGGAGTAGCTGGGAGGTACAATGAGCAGTTCTTC.

The chain combines TRBV28 with TRBJ2-2; 7 positions match TRBD2. There are 14 residues in the CDR3. V lost 6 bases and J lost 4; bases outside the gene matches: 5. The germline gives CDR1 MDHEN, CDR2 SYDVKM. CDR3 nucleotides: TGTGCCAGCAGGGGAGGGGCGGGCACCGGGGAGCTGTTTTTT. As protein: CASRGGAGTGELFF.

The rearrangement joins TRBV3-1 (or the pseudogene TRBV3-2) to TRBJ2-1, with 7 nucleotides matching TRBD1. CDR1 and CDR2 from the germline V gene are LGHDT and YNNKEL (reference sequence). The length of the CDR3 is 16 residues. The junction had 8 bases not matched to a gene; V was cut back by 3 bases and J by 3 bases. The CDR3 bases are TGTGCCAGCAGCCAGGGGGACAGCGTCCTCTACAATGAGCAGTTCTTC. This encodes CASSQGDSVLYNEQFF.

J is TRBJ2-1 and V is TRBV27; TRBD2 aligns across 13 bases. Germline CDR1 is MNHEY and CDR2 is SMNVEV (reference sequence). The CDR3 covers 15 residues. J was trimmed by 11 bases and V by 5 bases; bases with no gene match: 9. The CDR3 coding sequence is TGTGCCAGCAGTCCCCTGACTAGCGGGGGGCCCAAGCAGTTCTTC. Its protein product is CASSPLTSGGPKQFF.

This chain links TRBV5-6 with TRBJ1-1, with D perhaps matching TRBD1 (5 bases). The CDR3 extends over 13 amino acids. Germline V lookup: CDR1 SGHDT, CDR2 YYEEEE. Trimming took off 4 bases at V and 4 bases at J, with 11 bases between the two ends. The CDR3 loop is CASSPDGGTEAFF. CDR3 bases: TGTGCCAGCAGCCCGGACGGGGGCACTGAAGCTTTCTTT.

V gene TRBV12-5 combines with J gene TRBJ2-1, with a possible D match to TRBD1 (6 bases). The CDR3 is made up of 13 amino acids. Trimming stripped 5 bases from V and 8 bases from J, with 13 bases between. Germline V lookup: CDR1 LGHNT, CDR2 FRNRAP. The CDR3 bases are TGTGCTAGTGGTACAAACAGGGTCGATGAGCAGTTCTTC. It translates to CASGTNRVDEQFF.

The CDR3 is CASSLGLRNTEAFF. As DNA, the CDR3 is TGTGCCAGCAGCTTAGGACTGCGGAACACTGAAGCTTTCTTT. The V gene is TRBV11-2, the J gene TRBJ1-1; D not resolved. Germline V CDR1 and CDR2: SGHAT, FQNNGV. This CDR3 is built from 14 residues. The V and J ends lost 1 base and 1 base respectively, with 7 bases between them.

This chain links TRBV11-2 with TRBJ2-2; TRBD2 might be the D (5 bases). CDR3 length: 15 residues. The V end lost 4 bases, the J end lost 5 bases, and 14 bases lay between the germline ends. CDR1 is SGHAT, CDR2 FQNNGV, per germline. CDR3 amino acids: CASSSSGARTGELFF. In DNA, the CDR3 is TGTGCCAGCAGCTCCAGCGGTGCGAGAACCGGGGAGCTGTTTTTT.

The gene calls are TRBV19 and TRBJ1-5; no reliable D call. V was clipped by 0 bases and J by 11 bases, with 8 bases between them. From germline, CDR1 is LNHDA and CDR2 SQIVND (reference sequence). The length of the CDR3 is 12 residues. The CDR3 DNA reads TGTGCCAGTAGTATAGAAAAGCTGACCCAGCATTTT. Its protein product is CASSIEKLTQHF.

This chain's CDR3 is CASSIRRGDSPLHF. CDR3 in DNA: TGTGCCAGTAGTATTCGCAGGGGAGATTCACCCCTCCACTTT. The chain combines TRBV19 with TRBJ1-6, with a possible D match to TRBD1 (6 bases). The CDR3 runs to 14 residues. With 3 bases removed from V and 8 bases from J, the gap between germline ends came to 11 bases. CDR1 is LNHDA, CDR2 SQIVND, per germline (reference sequence).

The V gene is TRBV2, the J gene TRBJ2-1; 11 bases line up with TRBD2. This CDR3 contains 16 residues. In germline, CDR1 is SNHLY, CDR2 FYNNEI. The junction had 10 bases not matched to a gene; V was cut back by 4 bases and J by 8 bases. In DNA form, the CDR3 reads TGTGCCAGCAGTGCTTCGGCTAGCGGGGGGATCTATGAGCAGTTCTTC. Translation gives CASSASASGGIYEQFF.

This chain links TRBV5-1 with TRBJ2-3, with TRBD2 matching 8 bases. V shed 4 bases, J shed 0 bases, and the junction held 1 base outside the gene matches. The germline V gene encodes CDR1 SGHRS and CDR2 YFSETQ. This CDR3 is 14 amino acids long. This CDR3 is CASSPGGSTDTQYF. In DNA form, the CDR3 reads TGCGCCAGCAGCCCGGGGGGGAGCACAGATACGCAGTATTTT.

This sequence joins TRBV5-1 and TRBJ1-4; the D gene is possibly TRBD1 (5 bases). Trimming cost V 2 bases and J 8 bases, with 19 bases left between them. The CDR3 has 16 residues. CDR1 is SGHRS and CDR2 is YFSETQ in the germline V gene. The CDR3 DNA is TGCGCCAGCAGCTTCAACCGGGAGGGGCTCGGGGAAAAACTGTTTTTT. Translating gives CASSFNREGLGEKLFF.

J is TRBJ1-6 and V is TRBV28; D is unresolved. Germline CDR1 and CDR2: MDHEN and SYDVKM. V lost 5 bases, J lost 6 bases, and 17 bases lay in between. The CDR3 has 16 residues. CDR3 coding DNA: TGTGCCAGCAGTGTCCCGGGAGGTTGGACTAATTCACCCCTCCACTTT. Protein: CASSVPGGWTNSPLHF.

The CDR3 DNA is TGCGCCAGCAGCTTCCGGGACACTTACTACGAGCAGTACTTC. Protein: CASSFRDTYYEQYF. The rearrangement links TRBV5-1 to TRBJ2-7; TRBD1 is a possible D gene (6 bases). Germline CDR1 is SGHRS and CDR2 is YFSETQ. The CDR3 covers 14 residues. Trimming cost V 2 bases and J 3 bases, with 12 bases left between them.

The chain has TRBV9 and TRBJ2-3, with 8 bases lining up with TRBD2. The junction had 5 bases not matched to a gene; V was cut back by 0 bases and J by 2 bases. Germline V gene lookup returns CDR1 SGDLS and CDR2 YYNGEE. This CDR3 has 16 residues. The CDR3 nucleotides are TGTGCCAGCAGCGTAGATATCGGGGGGGTCACAGATACGCAGTATTTT. Protein: CASSVDIGGVTDTQYF.

The chain combines TRBV5-1 with TRBJ1-4; D is possibly TRBD1 (5 bases). Between the trimmed V and J ends, which lost 3 bases and 5 bases, there was a span of 17 bases. CDR1 is SGHRS and CDR2 is YFSETQ in the germline V gene. The CDR3 totals 16 residues. Here the CDR3 reads CASSSGWAGQNEKLFF. The CDR3 region has the DNA TGCGCCAGCAGCTCTGGATGGGCAGGGCAAAATGAAAAACTGTTTTTT.

V gene TRBV28 combines with J gene TRBJ2-1, with D possibly matching TRBD2 (6 bases). Trimming took off 2 bases at V and 8 bases at J, with 10 bases between the two ends. The CDR3 totals 13 residues. The germline gives CDR1 MDHEN, CDR2 SYDVKM. The CDR3 is CASSLPGVDEQFF. CDR3 coding DNA: TGTGCCAGCAGTTTACCGGGGGTTGATGAGCAGTTCTTC.

V is TRBV7-2 and J is TRBJ1-2; TRBD1 might be the D (5 bases). The CDR3 runs 11 residues. V dropped 4 bases and J dropped 7 bases, with 7 bases sitting between them. Germline CDR1 and CDR2: SGHTA and FQGNSA. CDR3 sequence: CASSWGGGYTF. CDR3 sequence (DNA): TGTGCCAGCAGCTGGGGCGGTGGCTACACCTTC.

DNA for the CDR3: TGTGCCAGCAGTCTTCGGAGTCCTTACAGGTTCCCCGAAGCTTTCTTT. As protein: CASSLRSPYRFPEAFF. The chain links TRBV28 to TRBJ1-1, with D possibly matching TRBD1 (5 bases). This CDR3 region has 16 residues. Germline assignment: CDR1 MDHEN and CDR2 SYDVKM. Trimming left V 5 bases short and J 8 bases short, with 24 bases between. Drawing the rest from reference TRBV28 and TRBJ1-1, the complete variable domain is DVKVTQSSRYLVKRTGEKVFLECVQDMDHENMFWYRQDPGLGLRLIYFSYDVKMKEKGDIPEGYSVSREKKERFSLILESASTNQTSMYLCASSLRSPYRFPEAFFGQGTRLTVV.

This clone was detected many times. The V and J genes are TRBV2 and TRBJ2-1; the match to TRBD2 covers 14 bases. Germline CDR1 is SNHLY and CDR2 is FYNNEI. The CDR3 extends over 15 amino acids. The V and J ends lost 4 bases and 9 bases, in that order; junction bases with no gene match: 5. CDR3 region: CASSGTSGGMGEQFF. In nucleotides, the CDR3 is TGTGCCAGCAGTGGGACTAGCGGGGGGATGGGTGAGCAGTTCTTC. The variable domain in full, with the rest retrieved from reference TRBV2 and TRBJ2-1, is EPEVTQTPSHQVTQMGQEVILRCVPISNHLYFYWYRQILGQKVEFLVSFYNNEISEKSEIFDDQFSVERPDGSNFTLKIRSTKLEDSAMYFCASSGTSGGMGEQFFGPGTRLTVL.

The chain uses TRBV5-1 and TRBJ1-4, with unresolved D. The CDR3 contains 13 residues. Per the germline V gene, CDR1 is SGHRS and CDR2 is YFSETQ. With 2 bases removed from V and 8 bases from J, the gap between germline ends came to 10 bases. The CDR3 is CASSFSGGEKLFF. CDR3 in DNA: TGCGCCAGCAGCTTTTCGGGTGGCGAAAAACTGTTTTTT. The full variable domain, in which reference TRBV5-1 and TRBJ1-4 provide the parts outside the CDR3, is KAGVTQTPRYLIKTRGQQVTLSCSPISGHRSVSWYQQTPGQGLQFLFEYFSETQRNKGNFPGRFSGRQFSNSRSEMNVSTLELGDSALYLCASSFSGGEKLFFGSGTQLSVL.